This T cell receptor (beta chain) was sequenced for a study of cytotoxic CD8 clonotypes in ibrutinib-treated CLL. On the study more broadly: In all, about 11 patients were relapsed/refractory, some 14 were treatment-naive and 17 to 18 were IGHV unmutated. Response samples were taken after a median around eleven months of treatment, range 6 to 36.

Trimming took 7 bases from V and 1 from J; bases not matched to a gene: 7. Germline assignment: CDR1 MNHNS and CDR2 SASEGT. The CDR3 runs 14 residues. Repertoires were generated with immunoSEQ multiplex PCR, while TCRdb's copy carries only in-frame clones and drops some. The repertoire holds some 65,000 clones, with approximately 54% as singletons. The rearrangement uses TRBV6-1 and TRBJ2-7, with TRBD2 matching over 7 bases. This receptor was identified in a human donor with chronic lymphocytic leukemia. This material consisted of PBMCs, taken after 12 months of ibrutinib treatment. The CDR3 sequence: CASTVGGSSYEQYF. The CDR3 region has the DNA TGTGCCAGCACCGTGGGGGGGTCTTCCTACGAGCAGTACTTC.